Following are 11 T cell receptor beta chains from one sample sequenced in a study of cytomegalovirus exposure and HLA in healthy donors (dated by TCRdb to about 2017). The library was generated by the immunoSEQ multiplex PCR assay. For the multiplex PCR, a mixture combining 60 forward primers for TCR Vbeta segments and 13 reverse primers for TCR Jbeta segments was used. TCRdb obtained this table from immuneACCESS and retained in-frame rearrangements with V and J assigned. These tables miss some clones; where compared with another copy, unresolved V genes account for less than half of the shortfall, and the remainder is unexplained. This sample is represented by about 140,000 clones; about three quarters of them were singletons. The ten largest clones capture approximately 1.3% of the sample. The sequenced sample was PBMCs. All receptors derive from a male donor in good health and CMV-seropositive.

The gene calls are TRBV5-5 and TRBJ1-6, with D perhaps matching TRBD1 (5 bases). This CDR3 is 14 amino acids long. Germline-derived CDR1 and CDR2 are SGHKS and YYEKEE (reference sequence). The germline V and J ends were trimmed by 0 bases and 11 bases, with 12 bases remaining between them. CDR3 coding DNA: TGTGCCAGCAGCTTGGGACAGCTACTTCCACCCCTCCACTTT. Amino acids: CASSLGQLLPPLHF.

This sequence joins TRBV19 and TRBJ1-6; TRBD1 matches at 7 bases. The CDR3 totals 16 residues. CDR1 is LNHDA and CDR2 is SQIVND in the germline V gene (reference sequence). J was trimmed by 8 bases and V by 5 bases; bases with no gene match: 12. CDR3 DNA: TGTGCCAGTAGTCCCTTACAGGGGCCCTCGGATTCACCCCTCCACTTT. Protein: CASSPLQGPSDSPLHF.

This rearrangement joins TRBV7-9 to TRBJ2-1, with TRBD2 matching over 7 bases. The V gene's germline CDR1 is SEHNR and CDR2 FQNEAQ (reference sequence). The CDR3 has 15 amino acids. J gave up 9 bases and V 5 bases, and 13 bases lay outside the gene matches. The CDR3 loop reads CASSERTSVFLEQFF. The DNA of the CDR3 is TGTGCCAGCAGCGAGAGGACTAGTGTCTTCCTTGAGCAGTTCTTC.

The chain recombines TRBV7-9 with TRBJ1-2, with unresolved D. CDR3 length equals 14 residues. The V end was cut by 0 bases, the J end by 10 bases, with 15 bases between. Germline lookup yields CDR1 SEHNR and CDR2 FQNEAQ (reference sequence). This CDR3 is CASSLASVGGLYTF. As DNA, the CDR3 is TGTGCCAGCAGCTTAGCGTCAGTCGGAGGTCTCTACACCTTC.

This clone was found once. CDR3 sequence (DNA): TGCGCCAGCAGCCCGGACTACCCAAGCACAGATACGCAGTATTTT. Its translation is CASSPDYPSTDTQYF. This chain connects TRBV4-3 to TRBJ2-3; the D gene is possibly TRBD2 (6 bases). This CDR3 has 15 amino acids. CDR1 and CDR2 (germline): LGHNA, YSLEER. The V and J ends lost 4 bases and 0 bases respectively, with 11 bases between them.

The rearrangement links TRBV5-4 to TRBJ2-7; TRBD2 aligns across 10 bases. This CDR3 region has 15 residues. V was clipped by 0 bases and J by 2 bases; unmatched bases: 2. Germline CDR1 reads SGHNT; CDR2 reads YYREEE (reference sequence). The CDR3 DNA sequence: TGTGCCAGCAGCTTGGAAAGCGGGAGGGCCTACGAGCAGTACTTC. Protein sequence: CASSLESGRAYEQYF.

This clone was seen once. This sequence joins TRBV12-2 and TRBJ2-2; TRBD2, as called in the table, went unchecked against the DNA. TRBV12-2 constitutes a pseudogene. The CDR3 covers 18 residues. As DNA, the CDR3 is TGTGCAAGTCGCTTAGAGGGACTAGCGGGAGATCGAACCGGGGAGCTGTTTTTT. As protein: CASRLEGLAGDRTGELFF.

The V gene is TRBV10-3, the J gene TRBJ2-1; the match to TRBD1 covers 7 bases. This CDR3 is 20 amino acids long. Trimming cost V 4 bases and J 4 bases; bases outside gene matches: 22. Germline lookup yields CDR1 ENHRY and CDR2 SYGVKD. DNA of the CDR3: TGTGCCATCAGTGGGACAGGAGATGAGAGAGGGGCCCGCGTATACAATGAGCAGTTCTTC. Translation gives CAISGTGDERGARVYNEQFF.

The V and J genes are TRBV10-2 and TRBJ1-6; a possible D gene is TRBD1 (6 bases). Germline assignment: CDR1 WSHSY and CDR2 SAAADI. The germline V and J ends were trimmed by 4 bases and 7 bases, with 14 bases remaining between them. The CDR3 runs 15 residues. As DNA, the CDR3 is TGCGCCAGCAGTGGAAACAGGGATTGGAATTCACCCCTCCACTTT. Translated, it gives CASSGNRDWNSPLHF.

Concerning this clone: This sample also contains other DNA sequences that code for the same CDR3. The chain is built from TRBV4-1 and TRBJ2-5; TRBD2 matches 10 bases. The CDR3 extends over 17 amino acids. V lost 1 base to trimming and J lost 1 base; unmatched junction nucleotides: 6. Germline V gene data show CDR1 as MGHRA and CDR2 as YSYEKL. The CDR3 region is CASSQVSLAGGQETQYF. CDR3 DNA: TGCGCCAGCAGCCAAGTATCATTAGCGGGAGGCCAAGAGACCCAGTACTTC.

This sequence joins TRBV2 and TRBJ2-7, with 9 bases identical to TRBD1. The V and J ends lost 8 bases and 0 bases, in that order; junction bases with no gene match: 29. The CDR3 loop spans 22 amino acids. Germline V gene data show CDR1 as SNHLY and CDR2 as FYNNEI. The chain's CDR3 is CASPPTRPSPHRGQPSSYEQYF. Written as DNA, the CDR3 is TGTGCCAGCCCCCCCACACGTCCCTCACCGCACAGGGGGCAACCTAGCTCCTACGAGCAGTACTTC.